Reported below is one TCR beta chain. The specificity of this receptor is unknown. Base-call qualities are not available, and no considerably larger clone is one nucleotide away. The immunoSEQ Assay, a bias-controlled multiplex PCR, was used to amplify TCRbeta CDR3 regions from genomic DNA. Per the original workflow: Within the assay, amplification of reference gene primers was used to estimate how many nucleated cells each sample contained. Sequence reads were collapsed and filtered to measure the absolute abundance of every unique TCRbeta CDR3 rearrangement. For each sample, productive Simpson clonality was calculated as the square root of Simpson's diversity index across productive rearrangements. TCRdb retrieved this table from immuneACCESS and kept in-frame rearrangements only. Not all clones are present; in checked studies, unresolved V genes account for under half, and no reason is known for the remainder. That table gives V, J and clone size, and the DNA gave D and trimming. Across this sample there are hundreds of thousands of clones, with 80% seen only once. The ten largest clones take up 4.3% of the sample.

The germline V gene (reference sequence) yields SGHNT for CDR1 and YYREEE for CDR2. The CDR3 measures 14 amino acids from cysteine to phenylalanine. The kept DNA is CDR3 alone, 42 bases in frame from the first base. V loses 2 bases at its end and J loses 5 bases; junction bases beyond the gene matches: 4. The sample comes from a study of blood T cell repertoires in COVID-19 (TCRdb year 2020). General notes on the study: Samples covering the acute and convalescent phases of COVID-19 were provided by collaborators in the United States, Italy and Spain. The prospective study material was composed of cDNA or gDNA derived from T cells, B-cell-depleted T cells, or PBMCs. The dataset comprised deeply sampled blood TCRbeta repertoires from subjects exposed to, actively infected with, or recovered from COVID-19. A freely available public database, intended as a resource for researchers studying the immune response to SARS-CoV-2, is where the repertoires were released. Samples came from the ongoing ImmuneRACE study (first 160 participants) plus 1,254 subjects from 6 global collaborators. The sample metadata nearly always contained a de-identified subject ID, COVID-19 status, age in years and sex. Where HLA class I and class II types were available, the types were taken from metadata supplied by the sample provider, not from assay-based typing. Study-wide conclusions, independent of this receptor: The quantity of clinical and demographic metadata differed by source and by participant and was supplied without curation.

Enrolling through a virtual design, the prospective study's participants ranged in age from roughly 18 to 89 years and lived across 24 United States geographic areas. Cohort assignment in the prospective study relied on participant-reported clinical history from a screening survey and a study questionnaire. Mobile phlebotomists in the prospective study collected whole blood, serum and a nasopharyngeal or oropharyngeal swab from every participant. Participants in the prospective study had the option to provide additional blood draws and questionnaires over an approximately 2-month period. Before DNA extraction, blood samples from the prospective study were shipped at room temperature or frozen.

The sequencing input was PBMCs or T cells enriched from blood (not recorded which). The chain is assembled from TRBV5-4 and TRBJ2-1; 7 central bases correspond to TRBD1. The TCR sequence derives from a man aged 25-40 years with acute COVID-19. The sequenced DNA is TGTGCCAGCAGCTTACCCGACAGGGACAATGAGCAGTTCTTC. Its translation reads: CASSLPDRDNEQFF. With all but the CDR3 taken from the reference TRBV5-4 and TRBJ2-1 genes, the full variable domain is: ETGVTQSPTHLIKTRGQQVTLRCSSQSGHNTVSWYQQALGQGPQFIFQYYREEENGRGNFPPRFSGLQFPNYSSELNVNALELDDSALYLCASSLPDRDNEQFFGPGTRLTVL.